The clone carrying this TCR beta chain has at least ten counts. These data are taken from a study of neurological immune-mediated disorders. A single record per CDR3 protein comes from TCRdb applying MiXCR to the 5' RACE reads. The top ten hold 15% of the sample, which has fewer than 85,000 distinct CDR3 sequences, approximately 17% seen once. This TCR derives from a middle-aged woman in good health. Sequenced sample: PBMCs.

As DNA, the CDR3 is TGTGCCACCAGTGGCTACACAGATACGCAGTATTTT. Its protein product is CATSGYTDTQYF. This chain connects TRBV24-1 to TRBJ2-3; D is uncertain. There are 12 residues in the CDR3. V was clipped by 5 bases and J by 2 bases, with 4 bases between them. Germline V gene lookup returns CDR1 KGHDR and CDR2 SFDVKD.